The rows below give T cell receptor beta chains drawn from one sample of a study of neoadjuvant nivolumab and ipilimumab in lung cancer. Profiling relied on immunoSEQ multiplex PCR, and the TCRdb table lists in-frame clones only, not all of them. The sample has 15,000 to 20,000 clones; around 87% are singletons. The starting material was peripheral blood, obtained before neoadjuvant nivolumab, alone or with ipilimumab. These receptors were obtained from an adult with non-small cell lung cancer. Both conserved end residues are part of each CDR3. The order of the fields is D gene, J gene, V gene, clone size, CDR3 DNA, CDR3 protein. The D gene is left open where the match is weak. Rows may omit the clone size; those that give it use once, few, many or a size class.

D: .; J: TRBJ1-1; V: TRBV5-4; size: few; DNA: TGTGCCAGCAGCTCCCAGGGACGGGGGAACACTGAAGCTTTCTTT; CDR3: CASSSQGRGNTEAFF
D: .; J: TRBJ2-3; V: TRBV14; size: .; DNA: TGTGCCAGCAGCCAATTGAAGACAGATACGCAGTATTTT; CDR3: CASSQLKTDTQYF
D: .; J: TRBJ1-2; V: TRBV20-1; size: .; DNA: TGCAGTGCTGGACCGGAATATGGCTACACCTTC; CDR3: CSAGPEYGYTF
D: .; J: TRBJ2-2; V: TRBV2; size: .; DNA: TGTGCCAGCAGCGCCTCCCTTCCGAGAAACACCGGGGAGCTGTTTTTT; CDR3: CASSASLPRNTGELFF
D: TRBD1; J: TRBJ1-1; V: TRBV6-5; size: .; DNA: TGTGCCAGCAGTTACGGGGACAGGAGGTGGACTGAAGCTTTCTTT; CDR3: CASSYGDRRWTEAFF
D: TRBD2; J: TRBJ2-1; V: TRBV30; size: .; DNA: TGTGCCTGGAGTCGGACTAGCGGGAGATACAATGAGCAGTTCTTC; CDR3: CAWSRTSGRYNEQFF
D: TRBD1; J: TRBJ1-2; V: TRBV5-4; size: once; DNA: TGTGCCAGCAGCACAGGGGGCTTAAGTGGCTACACCTTC; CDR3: CASSTGGLSGYTF
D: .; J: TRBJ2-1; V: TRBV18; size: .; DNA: TGTGCCAGCTCACCATATTCGATGAATGAGCAGTTCTTC; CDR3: CASSPYSMNEQFF
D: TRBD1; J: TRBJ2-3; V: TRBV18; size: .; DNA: TGTGCCAGCTCACCACCGACAGGGTCAGGGACAGATACGCAGTATTTT; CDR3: CASSPPTGSGTDTQYF
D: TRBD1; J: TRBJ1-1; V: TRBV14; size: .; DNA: TGTGCCAGCAGCCAAGCAGGGGGAGGCCTAGCTTTTGATTTCTTT; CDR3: CASSQAGGGLAFDFF
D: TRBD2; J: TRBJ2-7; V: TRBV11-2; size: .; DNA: TGTGCCAGCAGCTTAGCCCCGGGACTATTTTACGAGCAGTACTTC; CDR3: CASSLAPGLFYEQYF
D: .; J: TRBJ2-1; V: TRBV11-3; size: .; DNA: TGTGCCAGCAGCAAGCTTAATGCAGAGCAGTTCTTC; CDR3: CASSKLNAEQFF
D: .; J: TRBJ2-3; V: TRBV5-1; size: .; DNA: TGCGCCAGCAGCTTGTCTGCAGGTTCAATAATCTGTGATTTT; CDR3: CASSLSAGSIICDF
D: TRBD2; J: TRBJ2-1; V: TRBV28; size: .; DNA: TGTGCCAGCAGTTCGATGACTAGCGGGAGAATTAGAAAACAGTTCTTC; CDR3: CASSSMTSGRIRKQFF
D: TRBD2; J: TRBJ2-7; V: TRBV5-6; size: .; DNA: TGTGCCAGCAGCCCCCGGGGGGGGCACTACGAGCAGTACTTC; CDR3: CASSPRGGHYEQYF
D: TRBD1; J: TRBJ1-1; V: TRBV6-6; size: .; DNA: TGTGCCAGCAGTTACGCAGGGACAGGGATGAACACTGAAGCTTTCTTT; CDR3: CASSYAGTGMNTEAFF
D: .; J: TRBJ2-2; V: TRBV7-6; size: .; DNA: TGTGCCAGCAGCTTGCAGGGTAACACCGGGGAGCTGTTTTTT; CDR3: CASSLQGNTGELFF
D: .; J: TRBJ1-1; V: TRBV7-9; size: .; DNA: TGTGCCAGCAGCTTAGCTTGGCTACAGAAGGCTTTCTTT; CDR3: CASSLAWLQKAFF
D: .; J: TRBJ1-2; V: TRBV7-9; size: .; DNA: TGTGCCAGCAGCTTGGATTGGGGGGCGGACACCTTC; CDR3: CASSLDWGADTF
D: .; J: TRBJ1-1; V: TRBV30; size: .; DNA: TGTGCCTGGAGTGTATCTTGGGGCCCGAACACTGAAGCTTTCTTT; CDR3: CAWSVSWGPNTEAFF
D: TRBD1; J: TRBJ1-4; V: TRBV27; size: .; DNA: TGTGCCAGCAGCGGACAGGGGATTAATGAAAAACTGTTTTTT; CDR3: CASSGQGINEKLFF
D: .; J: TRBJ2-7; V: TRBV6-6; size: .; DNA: TGTGCCAGCACATTTTCCTACGAGCAGTACTTC; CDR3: CASTFSYEQYF
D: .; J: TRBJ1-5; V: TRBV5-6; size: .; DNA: TGTGCCAGCAGCGGGAATAGCAATCAGCCCCAGCATTTT; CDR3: CASSGNSNQPQHF
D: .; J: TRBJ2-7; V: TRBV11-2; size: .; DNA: TGTGCCAGCAGCCTAAGACTATCCTCCTACGAGCAGTACTTC; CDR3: CASSLRLSSYEQYF
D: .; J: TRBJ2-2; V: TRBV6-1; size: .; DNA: TGTGCCAGCAGTAACACCGGGGAGCTGTTTTTT; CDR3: CASSNTGELFF
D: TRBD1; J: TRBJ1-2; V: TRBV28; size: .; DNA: TGTGCCAGCATCCCTTCAGGACAGGGACCTCGAGTTGGAGGCTACACCTTC; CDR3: CASIPSGQGPRVGGYTF
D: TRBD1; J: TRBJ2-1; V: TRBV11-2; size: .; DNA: TGTGCCAGCAGCTTCGATGGCTGGCAGGGGGCGGGTGAGCAGTTCTTC; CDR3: CASSFDGWQGAGEQFF
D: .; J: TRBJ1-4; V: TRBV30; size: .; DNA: TGTGCCTCTGGGGGGAAAACTAATGAAAAACTGTTTTTT; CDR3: CASGGKTNEKLFF
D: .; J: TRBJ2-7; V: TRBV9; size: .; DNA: TGTGCCAGCAGCGTAGGGGGGGAGAACACCTACGAGCAGTACTTC; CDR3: CASSVGGENTYEQYF
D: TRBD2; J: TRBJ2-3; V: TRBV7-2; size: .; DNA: TGTGCCAGCAGCTTGGGGACTAGCGGATTAGCAGATACGCAGTATTTT; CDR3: CASSLGTSGLADTQYF
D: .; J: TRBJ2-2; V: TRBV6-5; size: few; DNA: TGTGCCAGCAGGGGGAACAGGGCCACCGGGGAGCTGTTTTTT; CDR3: CASRGNRATGELFF
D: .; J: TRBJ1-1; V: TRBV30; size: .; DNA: TGTGCCTGGAGTGTAGGGGCGGGAAACACTGAAGCTTTCTTT; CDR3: CAWSVGAGNTEAFF
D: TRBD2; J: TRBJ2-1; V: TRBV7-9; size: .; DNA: TGTGCCACCGGACTAGCGGGAGCCGTGGATGAGCAGTTCTTC; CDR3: CATGLAGAVDEQFF
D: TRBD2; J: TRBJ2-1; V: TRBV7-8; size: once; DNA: TGTGCCGTCGAGACTAGCGGGAAAACGAATGAGCAGTTCTTC; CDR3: CAVETSGKTNEQFF
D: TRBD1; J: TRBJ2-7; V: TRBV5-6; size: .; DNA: TGTGCCAGCAGCTTGGGACAGGGTAAGTCCGAGCAGTACTTC; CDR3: CASSLGQGKSEQYF
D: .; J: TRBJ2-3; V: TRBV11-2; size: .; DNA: TGTGCCAGCAGCTTAGTCGCAGATACGCAGTATTTT; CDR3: CASSLVADTQYF
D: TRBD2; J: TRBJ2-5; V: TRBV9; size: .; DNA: TGTGCCAGCAGCGTAGCAGGGGCGGGAGGGTACCAAGAGACCCAGTACTTC; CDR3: CASSVAGAGGYQETQYF
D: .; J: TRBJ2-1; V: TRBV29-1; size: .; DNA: TGCAGCGTTGGAGGGGGGCTCACCTCCTACAATGAGCAGTTCTTC; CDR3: CSVGGGLTSYNEQFF
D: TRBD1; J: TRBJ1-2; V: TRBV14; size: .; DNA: TGTGCCAGCAGCCCGGGACAGAACCTCTATGGCTACACCTTC; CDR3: CASSPGQNLYGYTF
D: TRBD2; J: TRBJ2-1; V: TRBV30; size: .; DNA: TGTGCCTGGACCCGGGGGGCGGGAGGAATCTACAATGAGCAGTTCTTC; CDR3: CAWTRGAGGIYNEQFF
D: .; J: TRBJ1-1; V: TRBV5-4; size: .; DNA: TGTGCCAGCAGCTCGACCTCGAATGAAGCTTTCTTT; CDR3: CASSSTSNEAFF
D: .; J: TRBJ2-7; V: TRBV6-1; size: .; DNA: TGTGCCAGCAGTGAAGCGCGAAGGGTCTCCTACGAGCAGTACTTC; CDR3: CASSEARRVSYEQYF
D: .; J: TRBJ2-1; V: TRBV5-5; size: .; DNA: TGTGCCAGCAGACTAGAAAACAGGGATGATCATGAGCAGTTCTTC; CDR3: CASRLENRDDHEQFF
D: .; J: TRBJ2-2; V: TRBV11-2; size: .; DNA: TGTGCCAGCAGCACACGCCTCAGCCACACCGGGGAGCTGTTTTTT; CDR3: CASSTRLSHTGELFF
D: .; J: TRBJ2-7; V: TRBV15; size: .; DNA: TGTGCCACCAGTGGTAGCCACGAGCAGTACTTC; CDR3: CATSGSHEQYF
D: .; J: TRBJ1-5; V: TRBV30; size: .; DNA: TGTGCCTGGAGCGAGGGCCCTTCATTGCCCCAGCATTTT; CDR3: CAWSEGPSLPQHF
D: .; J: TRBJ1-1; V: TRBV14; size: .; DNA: TGTGCCAGCAGCCATCGTGTGAACACTGAAGCTTTCTTT; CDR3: CASSHRVNTEAFF
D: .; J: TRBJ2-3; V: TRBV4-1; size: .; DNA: TGCGCCAGCAGCCAAGTAGACCTCATAAGCACAGATACGCAGTATTTT; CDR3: CASSQVDLISTDTQYF
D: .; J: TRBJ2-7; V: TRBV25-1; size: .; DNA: TGTGCCAGCATCCCGGAAGCCTACGAGCAGTACTTC; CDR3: CASIPEAYEQYF
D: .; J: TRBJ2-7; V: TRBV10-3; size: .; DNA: TGTGCCATCAGTGAACAGCGGGCGACCTACGAGCAGTACTTC; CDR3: CAISEQRATYEQYF
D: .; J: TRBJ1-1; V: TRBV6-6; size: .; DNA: TGTGCCAGCAGTCGCGGGGGCAGCTACATGAACACTGAAGCTTTCTTT; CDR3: CASSRGGSYMNTEAFF
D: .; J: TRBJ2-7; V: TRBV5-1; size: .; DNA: TGCGCCAGCAGCTACGTCGGGGGATGGGGCGGCTACGAGCAGTACTTC; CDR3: CASSYVGGWGGYEQYF
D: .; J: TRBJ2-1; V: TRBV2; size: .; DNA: TGTGCCAGCAGCCTACAGGGAAGCTCCTACAATGAGCAGTTCTTC; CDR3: CASSLQGSSYNEQFF
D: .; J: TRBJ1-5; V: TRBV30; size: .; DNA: TGTGCCTGGAGTGTACAGAACAATCAGCCCCAGCATTTT; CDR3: CAWSVQNNQPQHF
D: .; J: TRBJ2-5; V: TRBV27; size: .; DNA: TGTGCCAGCAGTATGTCCCCCACGGAGACCCAGTACTTC; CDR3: CASSMSPTETQYF
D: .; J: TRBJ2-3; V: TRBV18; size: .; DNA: TGTGCCAGCTCAGAGTTGGGCGGGACCCTCGGAGCAGATACGCAGTATTTT; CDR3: CASSELGGTLGADTQYF
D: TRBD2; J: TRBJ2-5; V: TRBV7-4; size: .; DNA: TGTGCCAGCAGCTTACAGCGGGAACGGGAGACCCAGTACTTC; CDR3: CASSLQRERETQYF